Below are 24 T cell receptor beta chains sequenced from a single sample in a study of cytomegalovirus exposure and HLA in healthy donors. Measured with immunoSEQ multiplex PCR; TCRdb has only the in-frame clones, and not every one. This table has 190,000 or so clones, roughly 80% appearing once. Sample: PBMCs. The receptors shown here come from a woman aged 18-29 years in good health and CMV-seropositive.

The CDR3 sequence: CASSFKRLDRSNEKLFF. Here the CDR3 DNA reads TGTGCCAGCAGTTTCAAACGACTGGACAGATCTAATGAAAAACTGTTTTTT. The V and J genes are TRBV21-1 and TRBJ1-4; TRBD1, as called in the table, went unchecked against the DNA. TRBV21-1 is a recognized pseudogene. The CDR3 totals 17 residues.

This rearrangement joins TRBV7-4 to TRBJ2-7; 7 bases are a match to TRBD2. This CDR3 is built from 18 residues. CDR1 and CDR2 from the germline V gene are SGHVT and SQSDAQ. The J segment lost 0 bases and the V segment lost 5 bases, leaving 16 bases of the junction unmatched. This chain's CDR3 is CASSQQWGGSVFSYEQYF. In DNA, the CDR3 is TGTGCCAGCAGCCAACAATGGGGGGGAAGTGTGTTCTCCTACGAGCAGTACTTC.

This clone has only one observation. The chain has TRBV6-5 and TRBJ2-7, with 8 bases matching TRBD1. The CDR3 totals 16 residues. Germline values: CDR1 MNHEY, CDR2 SVGAGI. V gave up 0 bases and J gave up 3 bases; unmatched junction bases: 7. CDR3: CASSYSGRGPFYEQYF. For the CDR3, the DNA is TGTGCCAGCAGTTACTCGGGCAGGGGGCCCTTCTACGAGCAGTACTTC.

The chain carries TRBV27 and TRBJ2-2; 10 positions match TRBD2. The CDR3 loop spans 17 amino acids. V lost 2 bases to trimming and J lost 6 bases; unmatched junction nucleotides: 9. The germline gives CDR1 MNHEY, CDR2 SMNVEV (reference sequence). The CDR3 nucleotides read TGTGCCAGCAGTTTAAGAGGGAACCTAGCGGGGGCCGGGGAGCTGTTTTTT. It is translated as CASSLRGNLAGAGELFF.

The chain uses TRBV5-1 and TRBJ2-3, with 8 bases identical to TRBD1. V was clipped by 3 bases and J by 0 bases; unmatched bases: 6. The CDR3 runs 16 residues. Germline CDR1 reads SGHRS; CDR2 reads YFSETQ. For the CDR3, the DNA is TGCGCCAGCAGCTCTTCGGGACAGGCGAGCACAGATACGCAGTATTTT. Its protein is CASSSSGQASTDTQYF.

The chain uses TRBV4-1 and TRBJ2-7; D is ambiguous. CDR3 length: 15 residues. Between the trimmed V and J ends, which lost 0 bases and 5 bases, there was a span of 14 bases. Germline V gives CDR1 MGHRA, CDR2 YSYEKL. CDR3 sequence reads: CASSQDPGRFDEQYF. The CDR3 DNA reads as TGCGCCAGCAGCCAAGATCCAGGCAGGTTCGACGAGCAGTACTTC.

V usage is TRBV9 and J usage is TRBJ2-1, with a tentative D call TRBD1 (7 bases). Trimming took off 0 bases at V and 8 bases at J, with 15 bases between the two ends. This CDR3 spans 15 amino acids. Germline loops: CDR1 SGDLS, CDR2 YYNGEE. CDR3 amino acids: CASSVGTNQGDEQFF. Here the CDR3 DNA reads TGTGCCAGCAGCGTAGGGACTAACCAGGGGGATGAGCAGTTCTTC. The full variable domain, rest sourced from reference TRBV9 and TRBJ2-1, is DSGVTQTPKHLITATGQRVTLRCSPRSGDLSVYWYQQSLDQGLQFLIQYYNGEERAKGNILERFSAQQFPDLHSELNLSSLELGDSALYFCASSVGTNQGDEQFFGPGTRLTVL.

V usage is TRBV6-6 and J usage is TRBJ1-2; D remains unclear. The CDR3 spans 11 residues. The germline V gene has CDR1 MNHNY and CDR2 SVGAGI (reference sequence). With 11 bases removed from V and 8 bases from J, the gap between germline ends came to 15 bases. Here the CDR3 reads CAGQSGSGYTF. As DNA, the CDR3 is TGTGCCGGCCAGTCGGGGAGCGGCTACACCTTC.

The chain joins TRBV6-5 to TRBJ1-1; D unclear. This CDR3 is built from 14 residues. V was pared by 6 bases and J by 1 base, with 12 bases between. Germline V gives CDR1 MNHEY, CDR2 SVGAGI. The DNA of the CDR3 is TGTGCCAGCAGCCCGACAAGTGGGAACACTGAAGCTTTCTTT. This encodes CASSPTSGNTEAFF.

The chain employs TRBV6-5 and TRBJ2-7; 7 positions agree with TRBD1. CDR1 is MNHEY, CDR2 SVGAGI, per germline. There are 13 residues in the CDR3. J was trimmed by 7 bases and V by 7 bases; bases with no gene match: 10. Written as DNA, the CDR3 is TGTGCCAGCACGTCAGGGGGAGTGAGTGAGCAGTACTTC. Translated: CASTSGGVSEQYF.

V is TRBV7-9 and J is TRBJ2-3, with D perhaps TRBD1 (6 bases). V was pared by 6 bases and J by 2 bases, with 15 bases between. The CDR3 has 15 amino acids. The germline CDR1 and CDR2 sequences are SEHNR and FQNEAQ (reference sequence). CDR3 DNA sequence: TGTGCCAGCAGACAAGGGGGAACCTCCACAGATACGCAGTATTTT. It codes for CASRQGGTSTDTQYF.

This chain uses TRBV7-8 with TRBJ1-5; 7 positions match TRBD1. The junction had 3 bases not matched to a gene; V was cut back by 5 bases and J by 2 bases. Germline V gene data show CDR1 as SGHVS and CDR2 as FQNEAQ. The CDR3 has 14 amino acids. CDR3 DNA sequence: TGTGCCAGCAGCGTCGGGACAGGCAATCAGCCCCAGCATTTT. It specifies CASSVGTGNQPQHF.

V usage is TRBV5-1 and J usage is TRBJ2-1; D not certain. The CDR3 totals 16 residues. V was clipped by 0 bases and J by 0 bases, with 10 bases between them. Germline CDR1 SGHRS, CDR2 YFSETQ. The CDR3 loop is CASSLAVAFSYNEQFF. The CDR3 DNA is TGCGCCAGCAGCTTGGCCGTTGCGTTCTCCTACAATGAGCAGTTCTTC.

The rearrangement joins TRBV2 to TRBJ2-3, with 15 bases lining up with TRBD2. The CDR3 loop spans 18 amino acids. Trimming took 6 bases from V and 6 from J; bases not matched to a gene: 13. Germline-derived CDR1 and CDR2 are SNHLY and FYNNEI. The chain's CDR3 is CASRWTSGGARHTDTQYF. In DNA, the CDR3 is TGTGCCAGCAGATGGACTAGCGGGGGGGCCAGGCACACGGATACGCAGTATTTT.

This clone appeared a single time. V gene TRBV14 combines with J gene TRBJ1-1; D is unclear. The germline CDR1 and CDR2 sequences are SGHDN and FVKESK. The CDR3 has 14 residues. Trimming pared 1 base from V and 4 bases from J, leaving 10 bases between. The CDR3 DNA follows: TGTGCCAGCAGCCAAGCCCGGGATCTCACTGAAGCTTTCTTT. This translates into CASSQARDLTEAFF.

The chain recombines TRBV19 with TRBJ1-2; possibly TRBD1 for D (6 bases). CDR1 is LNHDA and CDR2 is SQIVND in the germline V gene (reference sequence). V lost 9 bases to trimming and J lost 2 bases, with 7 bases between them. The CDR3 consists of 11 residues. DNA of the CDR3: TGTGCCAGCGGACAGAACTATGGCTACACCTTC. This encodes CASGQNYGYTF.

This clone came up once. V usage is TRBV6-5 and J usage is TRBJ1-1, with D hard to call. The V gene's germline CDR1 is MNHEY and CDR2 SVGAGI. V lost 6 bases, J lost 1 base, and 3 bases lay in between. The CDR3 extends over 11 amino acids. The CDR3 loop is CASRQNTEAFF. In nucleotides, the CDR3 is TGTGCCAGCAGACAGAACACTGAAGCTTTCTTT.

V is TRBV5-1 and J is TRBJ2-3; possibly TRBD1 for D (7 bases). Germline loops: CDR1 SGHRS, CDR2 YFSETQ. With 4 bases removed from V and 3 bases from J, the gap between germline ends came to 15 bases. This CDR3 is built from 15 residues. CDR3 sequence reads: CASSLRGVWTDTQYF. The CDR3 DNA reads TGCGCCAGCAGCCTCAGGGGGGTGTGGACAGATACGCAGTATTTT. Together with reference TRBV5-1 and TRBJ2-3, the CDR3 gives the full variable domain: KAGVTQTPRYLIKTRGQQVTLSCSPISGHRSVSWYQQTPGQGLQFLFEYFSETQRNKGNFPGRFSGRQFSNSRSEMNVSTLELGDSALYLCASSLRGVWTDTQYFGPGTRLTVL.

This chain joins TRBV20-1 and TRBJ1-1, with D hard to call. The CDR3 length is 10 residues. Germline CDR1 and CDR2: DFQATT and SNEGSKA (reference sequence). The V gene lost 7 bases and the J gene lost 3 bases, with 6 bases spanning the gap. CDR3 loop: CSVPYTEAFF. CDR3 in DNA: TGCAGTGTCCCATACACTGAAGCTTTCTTT.

The genes are TRBV10-3 and TRBJ2-7; no clear D. CDR1 is ENHRY and CDR2 is SYGVKD in the germline V gene. V was cut by 5 bases and J by 3 bases, with 26 bases left in between. The CDR3 is 18 amino acids. This chain's CDR3 is CAISNHHRRKTAGYEQYF. For the CDR3, the DNA is TGTGCCATCAGTAATCACCACAGACGAAAAACTGCCGGCTACGAGCAGTACTTC.

In this sample, this clone turned up a few times. This chain uses TRBV19 with TRBJ2-7; 7 bases are shared with TRBD2. Germline CDR1 is LNHDA and CDR2 is SQIVND (reference sequence). Trimming took 2 bases from V and 2 from J; bases not matched to a gene: 12. The CDR3 contains 17 residues. The CDR3 loop reads CASSIPPTGLTTYEQYF. CDR3 bases: TGTGCCAGTAGTATACCCCCAACGGGACTAACTACCTACGAGCAGTACTTC.

A remark on this clone: The sample holds other DNA sequences that translate to the same CDR3. The chain employs TRBV7-9 and TRBJ1-1, with 7 bases lining up with TRBD1. The V and J ends lost 1 base and 4 bases, in that order; junction bases with no gene match: 3. The CDR3 covers 14 residues. Germline V gives CDR1 SEHNR, CDR2 FQNEAQ (reference sequence). The CDR3 nucleotides read TGTGCCAGCAGCTTAGGGGGGACAGCCACTGAAGCTTTCTTT. Amino acids: CASSLGGTATEAFF.

The J gene is TRBJ1-5, the V gene TRBV12-5, with TRBD1 matching 10 bases. Per germline, CDR1 LGHNT and CDR2 FRNRAP. CDR3 length equals 16 residues. V trimming: 0 bases; J trimming: 7 bases; junction bases outside the gene matches: 6. The chain's CDR3 is CASGLVAGQGIQPQHF. The CDR3 bases are TGTGCTAGTGGTTTGGTGGCGGGACAGGGGATACAGCCCCAGCATTTT.

The chain joins TRBV7-3 to TRBJ1-4, with D hard to call. This CDR3 spans 15 amino acids. Trimming took 4 bases from V and 5 from J, leaving 14 bases between them. The germline V gene encodes CDR1 SGHTA and CDR2 FQGTGA. CDR3 bases: TGTGCCAGCAGCTCAGGACGGGGTCCAAATGAAAAACTGTTTTTT. Translating gives CASSSGRGPNEKLFF.